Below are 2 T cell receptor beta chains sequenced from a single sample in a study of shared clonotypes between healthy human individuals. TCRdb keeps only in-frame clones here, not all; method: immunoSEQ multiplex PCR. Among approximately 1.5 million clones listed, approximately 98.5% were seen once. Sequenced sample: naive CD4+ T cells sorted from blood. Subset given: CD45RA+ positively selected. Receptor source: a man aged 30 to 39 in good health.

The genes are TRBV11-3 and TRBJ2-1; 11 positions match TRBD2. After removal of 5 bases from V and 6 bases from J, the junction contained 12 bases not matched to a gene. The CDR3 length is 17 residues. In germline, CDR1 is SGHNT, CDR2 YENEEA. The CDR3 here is CASSPNLLAGGTNEQFF. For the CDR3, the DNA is TGTGCCAGCAGCCCAAATTTATTAGCGGGAGGGACCAATGAGCAGTTCTTC.

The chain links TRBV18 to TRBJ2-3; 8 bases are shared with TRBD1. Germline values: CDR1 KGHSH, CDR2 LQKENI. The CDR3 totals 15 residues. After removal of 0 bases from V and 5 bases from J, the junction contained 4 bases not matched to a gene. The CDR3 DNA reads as TGTGCCAGCTCACCACCGAGCGACAGGGGAGATACGCAGTATTTT. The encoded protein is CASSPPSDRGDTQYF.